This TCR beta chain was captured in a study of T-cell reconstitution after alpha-beta-depleted transplantation in children (dated by TCRdb to 2016 to 2017). With respect to the entire study: Using TCR repertoire profiling, the study followed T-cell immune reconstitution in a quantitative way in children after TCRalphabeta/CD19-depleted allogeneic hematopoietic cell transplantation.

The library was made by PCR. This sample was sequenced with an Illumina HiSeq 2500. TCR libraries were prepared with molecular barcoding, using unique molecular identifiers to normalize TCRbeta repertoire quantification. TCRdb reprocessed the public reads (quality trimming at Q25 with fastp, clone calling with MiXCR) and kept in-frame beta chains. Rows matching on CDR3 protein sequence are summarized as one entry with the most common DNA and genes. This sample gives approximately 130,000 distinct CDR3 sequences in total; about 9.9% of them show up just once. The ten top clones hold 24% of the sample. The research as a whole found: Over subsequent months, a decline in hyperexpanded clone frequencies was noted, and after one year, T-cell counts and TCRbeta diversity were mostly ascribed to newly produced T cells. About two months after transplant, the apparently early recovery of alphabetaT-cell counts reportedly depended on just several hundred clones that had expanded rapidly and came from non-depleted graft cells. In some patients, the high TCRbeta diversity seen at day 60 was put down to recipient T cells and intrathymic progenitors that had survived conditioning.

What the treatment or condition label conveys for this sample: allogeneic hematopoietic cell transplantation with graft depleted of TCRalphabeta T cells and CD19 B cells. The children who served as transplant recipients had been given grafts of TCRalphabeta/CD19-depleted allogeneic hematopoietic cells. This clonotype was seen a few times. Its cognate antigen has yet to be identified. Base quality data are lacking; no much larger clone is found one base away. The germline V gene provides CDR1 MDHEN and CDR2 SYDVKM. The V and J ends are trimmed by 2 bases and 1 base, leaving 12 bases between them. The cysteine opens and the phenylalanine closes a CDR3 of 16 amino acids. Of the read, only the CDR3 DNA is kept; its 48 bases are in frame from base 1.

The clonotype comes from a girl under three years old who had a stem cell transplant for combined immunodeficiency, so the T cells may come from the graft donor. The sequences come from PBMCs, mostly from graft donor cells, collected 180 days after TCRalphabeta/CD19-depleted stem cell transplant. The V and J genes are TRBV28 and TRBJ1-3; the D gene remains uncertain. The CDR3 corresponds to CASSLGFSRSGNTIYF. In nucleotide form, the sequence is TGTGCCAGCAGTTTAGGGTTTTCTCGTTCTGGAAACACCATATATTTT.